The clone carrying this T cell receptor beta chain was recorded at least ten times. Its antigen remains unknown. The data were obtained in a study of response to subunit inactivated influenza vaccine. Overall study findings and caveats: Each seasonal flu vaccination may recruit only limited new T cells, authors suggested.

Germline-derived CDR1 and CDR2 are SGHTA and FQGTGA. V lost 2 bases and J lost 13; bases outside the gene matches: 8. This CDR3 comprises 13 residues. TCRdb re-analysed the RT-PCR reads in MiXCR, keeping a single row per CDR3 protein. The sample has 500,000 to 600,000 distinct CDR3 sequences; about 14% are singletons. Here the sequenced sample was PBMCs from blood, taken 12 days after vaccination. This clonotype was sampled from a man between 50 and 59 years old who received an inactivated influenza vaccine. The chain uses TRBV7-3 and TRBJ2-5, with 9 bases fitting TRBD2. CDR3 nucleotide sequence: TGTGCCAGCAGCTTAGAAGGGGCGGGACTAGCGTACTTC. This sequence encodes CASSLEGAGLAYF.